This T cell receptor beta chain came from a study of blood T cell repertoires in COVID-19. Study at large: The United States, Italy and Spain provided the acute and convalescent COVID-19 samples. In each case, the material was cDNA or gDNA derived from T cells, B-cell-depleted T cells, or PBMCs.

Seattle researchers signed up patients amid active infection and tracked them longitudinally. Method: immunoSEQ multiplex PCR; TCRdb's copy keeps in-frame clones and lacks some. The repertoire holds some 150,000 clones, roughly 85% seen once, with roughly 8% in the top ten. The CDR3 consists of 14 residues. Deletions cut 0 bases from V and 4 bases from J, with 10 bases between. Germline CDR1 reads LGHDT; CDR2 reads YNNKEL (reference sequence). In its sample, this clone was seen once. This TCR derives from a woman aged 55 to 70 with COVID-19, enrolled during active disease. The source material was peripheral blood. This chain joins TRBV3-1 (or the pseudogene TRBV3-2) and TRBJ2-7; D is perhaps TRBD1 (6 bases). The CDR3 loop is CASSQEHTGYEQYF. CDR3 sequence (DNA): TGTGCCAGCAGCCAAGAGCATACAGGGTACGAGCAGTACTTC.